A single sample is the source of the 24 T cell receptor beta chains below, sequenced in a study of T cells after somatic rescue of genetic block. Only in-frame clones appear in the TCRdb table, and some are missing; sequencing was by immunoSEQ multiplex PCR. The data hold 45,000 to 55,000 clones, with around 96% observed a single time. Source material: peripheral blood mononuclear cells (PBMCs). Receptors originate from a child less than two years old.

The J gene is TRBJ1-2, the V gene TRBV6-6; TRBD1 aligns across 9 bases. The CDR3 consists of 12 residues. With V trimmed by 6 bases and J by 7 bases, 3 bases remained unmatched. Germline CDR1 and CDR2: MNHNY and SVGAGI (reference sequence). The CDR3 spells CASRQGAIGYTF. The CDR3 DNA is TGTGCCAGCAGACAGGGGGCTATTGGCTACACCTTC.

The V and J genes are TRBV19 and TRBJ1-2; 8 bases map to TRBD1. The CDR3 is 13 residues long. Germline assignment: CDR1 LNHDA and CDR2 SQIVND (reference sequence). The V gene end was trimmed by 5 bases and the J gene end by 4 bases; junction bases not matched to a gene: 3. CDR3 coding DNA: TGTGCCAGTAGTCCGACAGGGGTCTATGGCTACACCTTC. It specifies CASSPTGVYGYTF.

This rearrangement joins TRBV4-1 to TRBJ1-1, with 7 nucleotides matching TRBD1. The J segment lost 0 bases and the V segment lost 3 bases, leaving 4 bases of the junction unmatched. The CDR3 is 15 residues long. In germline, CDR1 is MGHRA, CDR2 YSYEKL. The CDR3 spells CASSHRQGLNTEAFF. CDR3 coding DNA: TGCGCCAGCAGCCACCGACAGGGATTGAACACTGAAGCTTTCTTT.

The J gene is TRBJ1-2, the V gene TRBV10-3; 9 bases are shared with TRBD1. There are 12 residues in the CDR3. From germline, CDR1 is ENHRY and CDR2 SYGVKD. Germline trimming cut 4 bases from V and 7 bases from J; bases unmatched to any gene: 1. The CDR3 here is CAISAGQGGYTF. The CDR3 region has the DNA TGTGCCATCAGTGCGGGACAGGGTGGCTACACCTTC.

The rearrangement links TRBV30 to TRBJ1-5; maybe TRBD1 (5 bases). Germline values: CDR1 GTSNPN, CDR2 SVGIG (reference sequence). CDR3 length: 16 residues. V was clipped by 2 bases and J by 4 bases, with 18 bases between them. CDR3 sequence: CAWSTPYRGLNQPQHF. CDR3 DNA: TGTGCCTGGAGTACCCCTTATAGGGGCCTTAATCAGCCCCAGCATTTT.

The chain uses TRBV5-4 and TRBJ1-1; D gene uncertain. Germline-derived CDR1 and CDR2 are SGHNT and YYREEE (reference sequence). V shed 4 bases and J shed 3 bases, with 4 bases lying between them. The CDR3 runs 11 residues. In DNA form, the CDR3 reads TGTGCCAGCAGCACAGACACTGAAGCTTTCTTT. This gives the protein CASSTDTEAFF.

The V call is TRBV28, the J call TRBJ1-5; 8 bases line up with TRBD1. Germline V gene data show CDR1 as MDHEN and CDR2 as SYDVKM. J lost 2 bases, V lost 6 bases, and 0 bases had no gene match. CDR3 size: 13 residues. The CDR3 DNA follows: TGTGCCAGCAGGGACAGGGGCAATCAGCCCCAGCATTTT. Translation gives CASRDRGNQPQHF. The complete variable domain, with remaining parts taken from reference TRBV28 and TRBJ1-5, reads DVKVTQSSRYLVKRTGEKVFLECVQDMDHENMFWYRQDPGLGLRLIYFSYDVKMKEKGDIPEGYSVSREKKERFSLILESASTNQTSMYLCASRDRGNQPQHFGDGTRLSIL.

The genes are TRBV2 and TRBJ2-3; possibly TRBD2 for D (6 bases). Germline values: CDR1 SNHLY, CDR2 FYNNEI. CDR3 length: 15 residues. V lost 9 bases and J 4 bases, leaving 20 bases between the germline ends. This CDR3 reads CARETVTGSPDTQYF. The CDR3 DNA follows: TGTGCCAGGGAGACGGTAACCGGGAGTCCAGATACGCAGTATTTT.

This clone is a singleton in its sample. The genes are TRBV25-1 and TRBJ1-1; D might be TRBD1 (5 bases). This CDR3 is 13 amino acids long. The germline V gene encodes CDR1 MGHDK and CDR2 SYGVNS. V gave up 4 bases and J gave up 1 base, with 7 bases separating them. The CDR3 nucleotides read TGTGCCAGCAGTGTGGGACCGAACACTGAAGCTTTCTTT. Its protein product is CASSVGPNTEAFF.

V usage is TRBV10-2 and J usage is TRBJ2-1; 8 bases fit TRBD2. The germline V gene encodes CDR1 WSHSY and CDR2 SAAADI. V was pared by 4 bases and J by 6 bases, with 2 bases of the junction left unmatched. The CDR3 is made up of 13 amino acids. CDR3 sequence (DNA): TGCGCCAGCAGTGCCAGCGGGGGCAATGAGCAGTTCTTC. This gives the protein CASSASGGNEQFF.

J is TRBJ2-3 and V is TRBV5-6; 10 bases align to TRBD2. CDR1 is SGHDT, CDR2 YYEEEE, per germline. The CDR3 runs to 16 residues. Trimming removed 4 bases from V and 6 bases from J; junction bases left unmatched: 11. In DNA form, the CDR3 reads TGTGCCAGCAGCCCGGTGGGACTAGCGAATCCTGATACGCAGTATTTT. Its protein product is CASSPVGLANPDTQYF. Full variable domain (rest looked up from reference TRBV5-6 and TRBJ2-3): DAGVTQSPTHLIKTRGQQVTLRCSPKSGHDTVSWYQQALGQGPQFIFQYYEEEERQRGNFPDRFSGHQFPNYSSELNVNALLLGDSALYLCASSPVGLANPDTQYFGPGTRLTVL.

The V gene is TRBV28, the J gene TRBJ1-1, with 7 bases lining up with TRBD1. Germline trimming cut 3 bases from V and 5 bases from J; bases unmatched to any gene: 9. CDR1 is MDHEN and CDR2 is SYDVKM in the germline V gene. The CDR3 has 15 amino acids. CDR3 sequence reads: CASSFFHRGGTEAFF. The CDR3 DNA sequence: TGTGCCAGCAGTTTCTTCCACAGGGGAGGGACTGAAGCTTTCTTT.

V usage is TRBV18 and J usage is TRBJ2-7; D uncertain. The CDR3 runs 12 residues. The V gene lost 2 bases and the J gene lost 1 base, with 3 bases spanning the gap. Germline CDR1 KGHSH, CDR2 LQKENI. CDR3 sequence (DNA): TGTGCCAGCTCACCAGGGTCCTACGAGCAGTACTTC. Translated: CASSPGSYEQYF.

V and J are TRBV4-3 and TRBJ2-1; no reliable D call. V was shortened by 3 bases and J by 2 bases, with 11 bases between the two germline ends. Germline V lookup: CDR1 LGHNA, CDR2 YSLEER. CDR3 length: 15 residues. The CDR3 is CASSHFSGPYNEQFF. CDR3 DNA: TGCGCCAGCAGCCATTTCTCCGGGCCCTACAATGAGCAGTTCTTC.

This chain links TRBV4-1 with TRBJ1-1; TRBD1 agrees at 9 bases. V gave up 2 bases and J gave up 1 base; unmatched junction bases: 11. The CDR3 is 18 residues long. From germline, CDR1 is MGHRA and CDR2 YSYEKL. The CDR3, as DNA: TGCGCCAGCAGCCAAAGGGGGATCACAGGGGGCGCGAACACTGAAGCTTTCTTT. Its protein is CASSQRGITGGANTEAFF.

This rearrangement joins TRBV19 to TRBJ1-2; D is unclear. The V and J ends lost 0 bases and 1 base respectively, with 12 bases between them. Germline lookup yields CDR1 LNHDA and CDR2 SQIVND (reference sequence). The CDR3 extends over 16 amino acids. The CDR3: CASSIDLARINYGYTF. For the CDR3, the DNA is TGTGCCAGTAGTATAGATCTGGCCCGAATTAACTATGGCTACACCTTC.

The V and J genes are TRBV29-1 and TRBJ2-3; tentative D call: TRBD2 (5 bases). V was cut by 7 bases and J by 0 bases, with 8 bases left in between. The CDR3 is 12 residues long. Germline V gene data show CDR1 as SQVTM and CDR2 as ANQGSEA. The CDR3 here is CSGWTSTDTQYF. As DNA, the CDR3 is TGCAGCGGATGGACTAGCACAGATACGCAGTATTTT.

This sequence joins TRBV7-2 and TRBJ2-1; 9 nucleotides match TRBD2. The length of the CDR3 is 15 residues. Trimming took 3 bases from V and 0 from J; bases not matched to a gene: 0. Germline lookup yields CDR1 SGHTA and CDR2 FQGNSA. CDR3 residues: CASSFSGSSYNEQFF. The DNA for the CDR3 is TGTGCCAGCAGCTTTAGCGGGAGCTCCTACAATGAGCAGTTCTTC.

This chain uses TRBV2 with TRBJ1-2; D is unclear. This CDR3 has 11 amino acids. The V end was cut by 8 bases, the J end by 1 base, with 5 bases between. Germline V gene lookup returns CDR1 SNHLY and CDR2 FYNNEI. The CDR3 spells CASDNNYGYTF. In DNA form, the CDR3 reads TGTGCCAGCGACAATAACTATGGCTACACCTTC.

The J gene is TRBJ2-3, the V gene TRBV9; D remains ambiguous. This CDR3 is built from 14 residues. The germline CDR1 and CDR2 sequences are SGDLS and YYNGEE. Between the trimmed V and J ends, which lost 0 bases and 2 bases, there was a span of 7 bases. CDR3 nucleotide sequence: TGTGCCAGCAGCGTAGCGGCCATCACAGATACGCAGTATTTT. Amino acids: CASSVAAITDTQYF.

This rearrangement joins TRBV9 to TRBJ1-5; no clear D. V was pared by 0 bases and J by 6 bases, with 7 bases between. The CDR3 loop spans 13 amino acids. Germline V gene data show CDR1 as SGDLS and CDR2 as YYNGEE. For the CDR3, the DNA is TGTGCCAGCAGCGTAGAGGTGGGTCAGCCCCAGCATTTT. Residues: CASSVEVGQPQHF.

This chain uses TRBV18 with TRBJ1-3; 7 nucleotides agree with TRBD1. V gave up 8 bases and J gave up 1 base; unmatched junction bases: 5. From germline, CDR1 is KGHSH and CDR2 LQKENI. This CDR3 is 14 amino acids long. The CDR3: CASRQGSSGNTIYF. CDR3 DNA: TGTGCCAGCAGACAGGGTTCATCTGGAAACACCATATATTTT.

V and J are TRBV4-1 and TRBJ1-5; tentative D call: TRBD1 (5 bases). Germline CDR1 is MGHRA and CDR2 is YSYEKL. V was shortened by 1 base and J by 3 bases, with 10 bases between the two germline ends. CDR3 length: 15 amino acids. The DNA for the CDR3 is TGCGCCAGCAGCCAAGCTTCCAGGGCCAATCAGCCCCAGCATTTT. This translates into CASSQASRANQPQHF.

The chain recombines TRBV29-1 with TRBJ1-2, with D unclear. Per germline, CDR1 SQVTM and CDR2 ANQGSEA. The CDR3 covers 10 residues. V was shortened by 3 bases and J by 2 bases, with 1 base between the two germline ends. CDR3 bases: TGCAGCGTTGACAACTATGGCTACACCTTC. It encodes CSVDNYGYTF. The full variable domain, in which reference TRBV29-1 and TRBJ1-2 provide the parts outside the CDR3, is SAVISQKPSRDICQRGTSLTIQCQVDSQVTMMFWYRQQPGQSLTLIATANQGSEATYESGFVIDKFPISRPNLTFSTLTVSNMSPEDSSIYLCSVDNYGYTFGSGTRLTVV.